The entry that follows covers one T cell receptor (beta chain) sequence. Its matching antigen is unknown. At one end, the junction sequence differs from germline, possibly due to a read error. The data were obtained in a study of metastatic and nonmetastatic thyroid tumors. As for the study in general: Blood and tumor or nodule tissue repertoires from malignant and benign thyroid patients were compared.

Under the authors' procedure: A classifier for distant metastasis in papillary thyroid cancer was constructed using CDR3 differences observed across clinicopathological groups. TCRdb re-analyzed the PCR reads through MiXCR. The V and J calls come from TCRdb's annotation, not from the publication. The sample shows approximately 20,000 clones, 37% of them seen only once. Study results and caveats: It was reported that TCR beta diversity was significantly higher in malignant thyroid tumors than benign nodules, in blood and tumor.

Germline V gene sequence: CDR1 SEHNR, CDR2 FQNEAQ (reference sequence). The CDR3 spans 14 residues. Thyroid surgery was preceded by no treatment in any patient. The chain recombines TRBV7-9 with TRBJ1-6, with TRBD1 matching 7 bases. The receptor was isolated from a female donor with papillary thyroid cancer or a benign thyroid nodule (not recorded which). Some clones in this sample may be carry-over from other donors' samples. Sequences were obtained from tumor tissue. CDR3 in amino acids: CTSSQGQRNSPLHF. CDR3 in DNA: TGTACCAGCAGCCAGGGACAGAGGAATTCACCCCTCCACTTT. Full variable domain (rest looked up from reference TRBV7-9 and TRBJ1-6): DTGVSQNPRHKITKRGQNVTFRCDPISEHNRLYWYRQTLGQGPEFLTYFQNEAQLEKSRLLSDRFSAERPKGSFSTLEIQRTEQGDSAMYLCTSSQGQRNSPLHFGNGTRLTVT.